The entry below gives a single T cell receptor beta chain sequence along with its context. Its antigen is still unknown. This sample was included in a study of cytomegalovirus exposure and HLA in healthy donors. Whole-study findings and limits: Fewer than 20,000 TCR beta sequences were associated with HLA alleles at 0.05 false discovery rate in a later analysis.

PCR primers comprised 60 Vbeta and 13 Jbeta primers. Produced via immunoSEQ multiplex PCR; TCRdb's table is partial and in-frame only. The sample records about 160,000 clones, more than 75% being singletons. The sample comprised PBMCs. This TCR was sampled from a girl under 10 years old in good health and CMV-seropositive.

The CDR3: CASSSEREGEETQYF. CDR3 bases: TGTGCCAGCAGTTCCGAGCGGGAGGGTGAGGAGACCCAGTACTTC. The rearrangement joins TRBV28 to TRBJ2-5; 10 positions agree with TRBD2. CDR1 is MDHEN, CDR2 SYDVKM, per germline. This CDR3 has 15 amino acids. V gave up 4 bases and J gave up 5 bases; unmatched junction bases: 7.